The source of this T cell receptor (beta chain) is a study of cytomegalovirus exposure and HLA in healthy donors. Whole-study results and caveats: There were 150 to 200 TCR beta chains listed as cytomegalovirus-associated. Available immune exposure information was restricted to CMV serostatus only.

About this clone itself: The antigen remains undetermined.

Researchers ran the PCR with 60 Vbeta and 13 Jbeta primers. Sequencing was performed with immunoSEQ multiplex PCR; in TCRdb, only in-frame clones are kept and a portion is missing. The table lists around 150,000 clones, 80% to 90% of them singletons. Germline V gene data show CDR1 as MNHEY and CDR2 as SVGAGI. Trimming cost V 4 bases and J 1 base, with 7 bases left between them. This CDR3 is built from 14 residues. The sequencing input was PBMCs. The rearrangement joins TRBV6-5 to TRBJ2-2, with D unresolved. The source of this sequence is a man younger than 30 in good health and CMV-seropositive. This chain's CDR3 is CASSSLQNTGELFF. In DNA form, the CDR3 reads TGTGCCAGCAGTTCCTTACAGAACACCGGGGAGCTGTTTTTT.